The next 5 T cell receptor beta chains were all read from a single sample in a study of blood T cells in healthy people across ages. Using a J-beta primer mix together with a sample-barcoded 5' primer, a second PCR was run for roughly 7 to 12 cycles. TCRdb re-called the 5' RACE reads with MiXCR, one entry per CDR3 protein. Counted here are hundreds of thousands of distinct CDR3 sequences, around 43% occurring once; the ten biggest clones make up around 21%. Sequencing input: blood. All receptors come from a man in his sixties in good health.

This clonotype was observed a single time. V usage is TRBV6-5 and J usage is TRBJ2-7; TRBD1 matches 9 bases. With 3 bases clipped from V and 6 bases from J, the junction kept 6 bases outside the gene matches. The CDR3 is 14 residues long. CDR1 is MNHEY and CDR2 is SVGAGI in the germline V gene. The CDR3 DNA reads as TGTGCCAGCAGTTATTTTGGGACAGGGAGCGAGCAGTACTTC. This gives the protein CASSYFGTGSEQYF.

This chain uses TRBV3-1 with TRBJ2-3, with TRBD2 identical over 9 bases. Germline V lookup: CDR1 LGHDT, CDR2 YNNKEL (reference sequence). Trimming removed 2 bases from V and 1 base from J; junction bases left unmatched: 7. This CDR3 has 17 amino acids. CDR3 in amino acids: CASSQPYSGGGTDTQYF. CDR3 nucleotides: TGTGCCAGCAGCCAACCGTATAGCGGGGGAGGCACAGATACGCAGTATTTT.

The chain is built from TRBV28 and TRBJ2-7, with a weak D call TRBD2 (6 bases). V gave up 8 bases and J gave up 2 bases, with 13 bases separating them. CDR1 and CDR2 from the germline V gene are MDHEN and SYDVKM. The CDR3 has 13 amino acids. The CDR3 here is CASAWGVPYEQYF. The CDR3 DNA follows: TGTGCCAGCGCCTGGGGGGTCCCCTACGAGCAGTACTTC.

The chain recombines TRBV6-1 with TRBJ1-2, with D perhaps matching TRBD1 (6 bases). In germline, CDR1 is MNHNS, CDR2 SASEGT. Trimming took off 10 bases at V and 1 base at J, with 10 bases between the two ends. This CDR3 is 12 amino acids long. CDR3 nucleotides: TGTGCCAACAGGGATTATAACTATGGCTACACCTTC. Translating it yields CANRDYNYGYTF.

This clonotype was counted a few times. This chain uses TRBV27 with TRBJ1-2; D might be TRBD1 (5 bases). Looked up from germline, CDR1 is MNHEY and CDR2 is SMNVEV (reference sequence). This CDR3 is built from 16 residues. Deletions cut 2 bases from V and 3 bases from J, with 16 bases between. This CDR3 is CASSLKWGGGDYGYTF. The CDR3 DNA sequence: TGTGCCAGCAGTTTAAAGTGGGGTGGAGGGGACTATGGCTACACCTTC.